Below are 7 T cell receptor beta chains sequenced from a single sample in a study of blood T cell repertoires in COVID-19. The method was immunoSEQ multiplex PCR; TCRdb's version includes in-frame clones alone and lacks a portion of them. The table records hundreds of thousands of clones, about 85% of them present only once. The sample consisted of PBMCs or T cells enriched from blood (not recorded which). These receptors were taken from a woman aged 18-29 years with acute COVID-19.

V usage is TRBV28 and J usage is TRBJ2-2; 8 bases map to TRBD1. The germline V gene has CDR1 MDHEN and CDR2 SYDVKM. Germline trimming cut 5 bases from V and 2 bases from J; bases unmatched to any gene: 4. The CDR3 consists of 15 residues. This CDR3 reads CASSTGQGNTGELFF. The CDR3, as DNA: TGTGCCAGCAGTACAGGACAGGGTAACACCGGGGAGCTGTTTTTT.

The V and J genes are TRBV9 and TRBJ1-2; D not resolved. The CDR3 length is 14 residues. The germline CDR1 and CDR2 sequences are SGDLS and YYNGEE. V was shortened by 4 bases and J by 2 bases, with 12 bases between the two germline ends. This CDR3 reads CASSPEGVNYGYTF. CDR3 coding DNA: TGTGCCAGCAGCCCCGAGGGAGTAAACTATGGCTACACCTTC.

V gene TRBV5-1 combines with J gene TRBJ2-7; D might be TRBD1 (5 bases). The V gene's germline CDR1 is SGHRS and CDR2 YFSETQ. The CDR3 sequence is 15 residues long. With 2 bases removed from V and 2 bases from J, the gap between germline ends came to 14 bases. The CDR3 region has the DNA TGCGCCAGCAGCTTCTTACAGGCGAATACCTACGAGCAGTACTTC. Translated, it gives CASSFLQANTYEQYF.

The V gene is TRBV10-2, the J gene TRBJ2-2; possibly TRBD2 for D (7 bases). The CDR3 extends over 15 amino acids. Germline assignment: CDR1 WSHSY and CDR2 SAAADI. The V and J ends lost 6 bases and 6 bases respectively, with 17 bases between them. CDR3 region: CASRAGTRGAGELFF. CDR3 bases: TGCGCCAGCAGGGCCGGGACACGGGGGGCCGGGGAGCTGTTTTTT.

This rearrangement joins TRBV7-9 to TRBJ1-2; 8 bases agree with TRBD1. The CDR3 spans 14 residues. The J segment lost 5 bases and the V segment lost 5 bases, leaving 7 bases of the junction unmatched. Germline V lookup: CDR1 SEHNR, CDR2 FQNEAQ (reference sequence). The CDR3: CASSGRQGQYGYTF. The CDR3 nucleotides read TGTGCCAGCAGCGGACGACAGGGGCAATATGGCTACACCTTC.

The genes are TRBV28 and TRBJ2-7; 9 bases are a match to TRBD2. Germline loops: CDR1 MDHEN, CDR2 SYDVKM. The CDR3 has 19 amino acids. The J segment lost 2 bases and the V segment lost 1 base, leaving 15 bases of the junction unmatched. CDR3 in DNA: TGTGCCAGCAGTTTATTGGGAGGGACGACTAGCGGCAGCCCCTACGAGCAGTACTTC. Amino acids: CASSLLGGTTSGSPYEQYF.

J is TRBJ2-1 and V is TRBV7-2, with D possibly TRBD1 on 5 matching bases. Germline V gene lookup returns CDR1 SGHTA and CDR2 FQGNSA. The CDR3 consists of 16 residues. Between the trimmed V and J ends, which lost 2 bases and 0 bases, there was a span of 11 bases. CDR3 sequence reads: CASSLIFDSSYNEQFF. The CDR3 coding sequence is TGTGCCAGCAGCTTAATATTCGACAGCTCCTACAATGAGCAGTTCTTC. The full variable domain, rest sourced from reference TRBV7-2 and TRBJ2-1, is GAGVSQSPSNKVTEKGKDVELRCDPISGHTALYWYRQSLGQGLEFLIYFQGNSAPDKSGLPSDRFSAERTGGSVSTLTIQRTQQEDSAVYLCASSLIFDSSYNEQFFGPGTRLTVL.